The clone carrying this TCR beta chain ranks as medium-sized (0.01 to 0.1%). The antigen is undetermined. Antiretroviral therapy had run roughly three months, about 14 weeks, before follow-up blood collection. All unsorted peripheral T cells were captured because whole blood was used without fractionation. The data stem from a study of HIV-infected patients and healthy controls. Study results and caveats: Untreated HIV+ repertoires had roughly threefold fewer distinct CDR3s and lower Shannon diversity than healthy controls. In healthy controls, MAIT alpha CDR3s were common; in HIV+ repertoires, severely depleted. Significantly higher mean Gini indices appeared in HIV-infected repertoires, possibly reflecting oligoclonality.

In germline, CDR1 is SGHVS, CDR2 FNYEAQ. With 2 bases removed from V and 7 bases from J, the gap between germline ends came to 14 bases. The CDR3 totals 14 residues. cDNA was made from approximately 0.55 ug RNA using alpha and beta constant primers. Using multiplexing indices, alpha and beta chain libraries were generated apart by chain-specific third strand synthesis. Second strand synthesis was primed from the SP2 site. TCRdb independently ran MiXCR on the 5' RACE reads; one entry per CDR3 protein. Found here are some 6,600 distinct CDR3 sequences, about 10% of them singletons; the top ten hold less than 20%.

Sequencing used blood, obtained during antiretroviral therapy. The J gene is TRBJ2-5, the V gene TRBV7-6; possibly TRBD2 for D (5 bases). This clonotype originated in an adult with HIV infection. The CDR3 sequence: CASSLTLVDGTQYF. The CDR3 nucleotides read TGTGCCAGCAGCTTAACACTAGTGGATGGGACCCAGTACTTC.